Below are 9 T cell receptor beta chains sequenced from a single sample in a study of T cell responses to AZD1222 COVID-19 vaccine. The method was immunoSEQ multiplex PCR; TCRdb's version includes in-frame clones alone and lacks a portion of them. This sample carries around 120,000 clones, 75% to 90% of them seen once, and the ten largest clones take roughly 10%. The sample in question was peripheral blood, obtained on day 0 of MenACWY control vaccination. Receptor source: an adult in good health.

This chain connects TRBV28 to TRBJ1-4, with D uncertain. CDR1 and CDR2 from the germline V gene are MDHEN and SYDVKM. V was pared by 5 bases and J by 3 bases, with 16 bases between. CDR3 length: 16 residues. For the CDR3, the DNA is TGTGCCAGCAGTCTAGGCCCGGACTTCTCTAATGAAAAACTGTTTTTT. Amino acid sequence: CASSLGPDFSNEKLFF.

This clone was seen just once. The chain recombines TRBV30 with TRBJ1-1, with D perhaps matching TRBD1 (6 bases). The germline V gene encodes CDR1 GTSNPN and CDR2 SVGIG (reference sequence). The CDR3 runs to 14 residues. The V and J ends lost 4 bases and 5 bases respectively, with 17 bases between them. The chain's CDR3 is CAWIRLRQETEAFF. CDR3 DNA sequence: TGTGCCTGGATTCGGCTTAGACAGGAGACTGAAGCTTTCTTT. The variable domain in full, with the rest retrieved from reference TRBV30 and TRBJ1-1, is SQTIHQWPATLVQPVGSPLSLECTVEGTSNPNLYWYRQAAGRGLQLLFYSVGIGQISSEVPQNLSASRPQDRQFILSSKKLLLSDSGFYLCAWIRLRQETEAFFGQGTRLTVV.

This chain connects TRBV30 to TRBJ1-4; a weak D match, TRBD1 (5 bases). The germline V gene encodes CDR1 GTSNPN and CDR2 SVGIG (reference sequence). Trimming cost V 0 bases and J 5 bases, with 13 bases left between them. The CDR3 extends over 15 amino acids. The CDR3 loop is CAWSVYDRENEKLFF. The CDR3 DNA reads TGTGCCTGGAGTGTATATGACAGAGAAAATGAAAAACTGTTTTTT.

With respect to this clone: The same CDR3 can be traced to other DNA sequences in this sample. The chain couples TRBV6-5 to TRBJ2-7; 8 bases align to TRBD1. The V and J ends lost 4 bases and 2 bases, in that order; junction bases with no gene match: 4. From germline, CDR1 is MNHEY and CDR2 SVGAGI. The CDR3 loop spans 14 amino acids. Written as DNA, the CDR3 is TGTGCCAGCAGTTTCGGGACAGGTCCCTACGAGCAGTACTTC. Translation: CASSFGTGPYEQYF.

This sequence joins TRBV15 and TRBJ2-3, with 8 bases that match TRBD2. The CDR3 is 14 amino acids. Germline trimming cut 5 bases from V and 5 bases from J; bases unmatched to any gene: 6. Germline V gene data show CDR1 as LNHNV and CDR2 as YYDKDF (reference sequence). CDR3 DNA: TGTGCCACCAGCCGCGCGGGAGGAATAGATACGCAGTATTTT. As protein: CATSRAGGIDTQYF.

The V gene is TRBV6-5, the J gene TRBJ2-1, with 10 bases fitting TRBD2. The V gene end was trimmed by 4 bases and the J gene end by 6 bases; junction bases not matched to a gene: 9. From germline, CDR1 is MNHEY and CDR2 SVGAGI. The CDR3 has 16 residues. CDR3 amino acids: CASSSLAGFLSNEQFF. The CDR3 nucleotides read TGTGCCAGCAGTTCACTAGCGGGATTTTTGAGCAATGAGCAGTTCTTC.

The chain combines TRBV7-2 with TRBJ2-1; 8 positions match TRBD2. With V trimmed by 5 bases and J by 7 bases, 7 bases remained unmatched. CDR3 size: 14 residues. The V gene's germline CDR1 is SGHTA and CDR2 FQGNSA. The CDR3 nucleotides are TGTGCCAGCAGCCCAAGCGGGAGTCTGAATGAGCAGTTCTTC. Its translation: CASSPSGSLNEQFF. The complete variable domain, with remaining parts taken from reference TRBV7-2 and TRBJ2-1, reads GAGVSQSPSNKVTEKGKDVELRCDPISGHTALYWYRQSLGQGLEFLIYFQGNSAPDKSGLPSDRFSAERTGGSVSTLTIQRTQQEDSAVYLCASSPSGSLNEQFFGPGTRLTVL.

This rearrangement joins TRBV30 to TRBJ2-2, with D hard to call. Trimming pared 2 bases from V and 5 bases from J, leaving 9 bases between. The CDR3 runs 13 residues. From germline, CDR1 is GTSNPN and CDR2 SVGIG (reference sequence). CDR3 in amino acids: CAWSRFGTGELFF. The CDR3 DNA reads as TGTGCCTGGAGTCGATTTGGGACCGGGGAGCTGTTTTTT.

This chain uses TRBV27 with TRBJ2-7; 7 bases map to TRBD2. CDR1 and CDR2 (germline): MNHEY, SMNVEV (reference sequence). V trimming: 0 bases; J trimming: 3 bases; junction bases outside the gene matches: 5. The CDR3 has 15 residues. The CDR3 DNA reads TGTGCCAGCAGTTTATCGGCAGCGGGGAACTACGAGCAGTACTTC. Amino acid sequence: CASSLSAAGNYEQYF.